A selection of T cell receptor beta chains follows, all from one sample in a study of cytomegalovirus exposure and HLA in healthy donors. Assay used: immunoSEQ multiplex PCR; TCRdb lists only in-frame clones, some missing. Of around 100,000 clones listed, over 85% are singletons. Sequenced input: PBMCs. These receptors were obtained from a woman aged 18-29 years in good health and CMV-seronegative. The CDR3 runs from the conserved cysteine through the conserved F or W. Each record gives: CDR3 protein, V gene, clone size. Clone size, where shown, is once, few, many, or a class for clones that have expanded.

CDR3 protein: CASSFAPVYEQYF
V gene: TRBV5-6
clone size: .

CDR3 protein: CASSSWDRVYEQYF
V gene: TRBV5-1
clone size: .

CDR3 protein: CASSLAGAREQYF
V gene: TRBV27
clone size: .

CDR3 protein: CASSLSKSGNTEAFF
V gene: TRBV4-1
clone size: .

CDR3 protein: CASSEPTEAFF
V gene: TRBV7-9
clone size: .

CDR3 protein: CAWSVQVGYTF
V gene: TRBV30
clone size: .

CDR3 protein: CASSQSDFRYGYTF
V gene: TRBV4-1
clone size: .

CDR3 protein: CASSEGLLYGYTF
V gene: TRBV6-1
clone size: medium-sized

CDR3 protein: CASTAGGDGYTF
V gene: TRBV27
clone size: .

CDR3 protein: CASSTGGSTYEQYF
V gene: TRBV27
clone size: .

CDR3 protein: CAWSVRDRDTGELFF
V gene: TRBV30
clone size: .

CDR3 protein: CASPWAGDRRSNYGYTF
V gene: TRBV19
clone size: .

CDR3 protein: CASSWGVGGPSGANVLTF
V gene: TRBV5-4
clone size: once

CDR3 protein: CASSRTGQGHQPQHF
V gene: TRBV6-5
clone size: .

CDR3 protein: CAISVMLAGMSSYEQYF
V gene: TRBV10-3
clone size: .

CDR3 protein: CSVFMEITNTEAFF
V gene: TRBV29-1
clone size: .

CDR3 protein: CASSDDRGVQEAFF
V gene: TRBV2
clone size: .

CDR3 protein: CASSLDPREKLFF
V gene: TRBV5-4
clone size: .

CDR3 protein: CASSEEVYGYTF
V gene: TRBV11-2
clone size: .

CDR3 protein: CASSVTSGTYEQYF
V gene: TRBV19
clone size: .

CDR3 protein: CASRDRDGQPQHF
V gene: TRBV5-1
clone size: .

CDR3 protein: CASSPGGEAFF
V gene: TRBV2
clone size: .

CDR3 protein: CASSSLGETYEQYF
V gene: TRBV6-6
clone size: .

CDR3 protein: CASSLFPGDRGYNEQFF
V gene: TRBV27
clone size: .

CDR3 protein: CASSRDGTGRWQYF
V gene: TRBV6-5
clone size: .

CDR3 protein: CASSGGVGDTQYF
V gene: TRBV7-6
clone size: .

CDR3 protein: CASSLGDSYEQYF
V gene: TRBV7-9
clone size: .

CDR3 protein: CASSFDLSGRETQYF
V gene: TRBV7-2
clone size: once

CDR3 protein: CASVAGYQETQYF
V gene: TRBV2
clone size: few

CDR3 protein: CASSFQQGANQPQHF
V gene: TRBV18
clone size: once

CDR3 protein: CASTGGRGNQPQHF
V gene: TRBV2
clone size: .

CDR3 protein: CASSTQGIYNEQFF
V gene: TRBV11-2
clone size: once

CDR3 protein: CASSPHYEQYF
V gene: TRBV28
clone size: .

CDR3 protein: CASSPPGNNEQFF
V gene: TRBV5-6
clone size: .

CDR3 protein: CASSVYGGAGETQYF
V gene: TRBV9
clone size: .

CDR3 protein: CASSLAGLAVETQYF
V gene: TRBV5-6
clone size: .

CDR3 protein: CASLTGTNYGYTF
V gene: TRBV28
clone size: .

CDR3 protein: CASSEGGGTDTQYF
V gene: TRBV6-4
clone size: few

CDR3 protein: CASSAPGVQETQYF
V gene: TRBV9
clone size: .

CDR3 protein: CASSYQQGYTIYF
V gene: TRBV6-5
clone size: .

CDR3 protein: CASSPGEDQPQHF
V gene: TRBV18
clone size: .

CDR3 protein: CASSRTDNEKLFF
V gene: TRBV7-6
clone size: .

CDR3 protein: CAWEASPSVEQFF
V gene: TRBV30
clone size: .

CDR3 protein: CASSRHTAGGRVDTQYF
V gene: TRBV7-9
clone size: .

CDR3 protein: CASSAVSHEQYF
V gene: TRBV2
clone size: few

CDR3 protein: CASSVVGNDARRGGLDTQYF
V gene: TRBV9
clone size: .

CDR3 protein: CASCDRAYEQYF
V gene: TRBV12-5
clone size: .

CDR3 protein: CASSEARQSYEQYF
V gene: TRBV2
clone size: .

CDR3 protein: CASSLILSSGSSYEQYF
V gene: TRBV27
clone size: .

CDR3 protein: CASSSGRYSGRALDTQYF
V gene: TRBV21-1
clone size: .

CDR3 protein: CASSEARTGSNQPQHF
V gene: TRBV2
clone size: .

CDR3 protein: CASSLDSQETQYF
V gene: TRBV7-8
clone size: .

CDR3 protein: CASSYSGRDTYEQYF
V gene: TRBV6-6
clone size: .

CDR3 protein: CASRRGDTQYF
V gene: TRBV6-5
clone size: .